The subject of this entry is one TCR beta chain. The CDR3 covers 16 residues. Trimming cost V 4 bases and J 1 base, with 17 bases left between them. Per the germline V gene, CDR1 is SNHLY and CDR2 is FYNNEI. Here immunoSEQ multiplex PCR was the method, and the copy in TCRdb shows in-frame clones only, minus some. This table has some 140,000 clones, about 88% appearing once. These data are taken from a study of control samples from healthy donors and cancer patients. The sequence came from a young woman in good health. Source material: blood. The chain links TRBV2 to TRBJ2-7; D tentatively fits TRBD1 or TRBD2 (5 bases each). CDR3 sequence: CASSAEGPGLSYEQYF. The CDR3 nucleotides are TGTGCCAGCAGTGCCGAGGGGCCAGGGTTGTCCTACGAGCAGTACTTC.